These T cell receptor beta chains were read from a single sample in a study of T cell responses to AZD1222 COVID-19 vaccine. TCRdb keeps only in-frame clones here, not all; method: immunoSEQ multiplex PCR. The sample yields fewer than 200,000 clones, just over 90% seen once. This specimen consisted of peripheral blood, obtained on day 0 of AZD1222 vaccination. Every receptor here comes from an adult in good health. CDR3s include the opening cysteine and the closing phenylalanine or tryptophan.

v_call cdr3_aa
TRBV7-9 CASSPPGQGTNGYTF
TRBV5-6 CASSLEAGNEKLFF
TRBV6-5 CASRTGGDTGELFF
TRBV12-3/TRBV12-4 CASSEGMNTEAFF
TRBV19 CASSVTGLGNQPQHF
TRBV7-9 CASSRGSEKNIQYF
TRBV7-9 CASSLRGEVGLGNYEQYF
TRBV7-2 CASSLGSPRAKNIQYF
TRBV5-6 CASSFKGANVLTF
TRBV5-1 CASSLAGSYEQYF
TRBV15 CATSRSGQGNTGELFF
TRBV4-1 CASSPTTDTQYF
TRBV5-4 CASSLSLEAGTEAFF
TRBV19 CASSIGRATGELFF
TRBV19 CASSMDLKATEAFF
TRBV5-1 CASSGGIRAYNEQFF
TRBV6-1 CASSEAALTEAFF
TRBV5-1 CASSLRAVGRAEKLFF
TRBV27 CASMSGGGNEQFF
TRBV11-2 CASSPLTGTGNTIYF
TRBV2 CASSPGQGYGYTF
TRBV29-1 CSVDVPPGEPYEQYF
TRBV7-6 CASSSGHSNTGELFF
TRBV2 CASSEANQGLETQYF
TRBV5-1 CASSLAGGHDTGELFF
TRBV2 CASSYLEGGGYTF